The 6 T cell receptor beta chains below were found in one sample sequenced in a study of CXCR3-negative and CXCR3-positive naive CD8 T cells. Through 5' RACE with UMI labels, the TRB cDNA libraries were prepared. TCRdb derives one entry per CDR3 protein from the 5' RACE reads, leaving out DNA. The listing contains 130,000 or so distinct CDR3 sequences. The material sequenced was naive CXCR3- CD8+ T cells from blood. Subset defined: CD45RO-CCR7+CD27+CD95- naive CD8+ T cells lacking CXCR3 (TNR3-). These receptors were taken from a human donor in good health. Some clones in this sample may be carry-over from other donors' samples.

The chain employs TRBV7-3 and TRBJ2-1; TCRdb reports TRBD2, a call that lacks DNA to check it against. The CDR3 runs 19 residues. Germline V gene lookup returns CDR1 SGHTA and CDR2 FQGTGA. This CDR3 reads CASSLLASGGSPKYNEQFF.

This chain uses TRBV7-9 with TRBJ2-7; the D call from TCRdb, TRBD1, cannot be confirmed without DNA. Germline loops: CDR1 SEHNR, CDR2 FQNEAQ (reference sequence). This CDR3 comprises 16 residues. The CDR3 spells CASSSGTGQGRYEQYF.

The rearrangement links TRBV6-5 to TRBJ2-5; the D gene TCRdb calls, TRBD2, cannot be checked with no DNA. The CDR3 is 14 residues long. The germline gives CDR1 MNHEY, CDR2 SVGAGI. The CDR3 reads CASSYGRGHETQYF.

The chain couples TRBV24-1 to TRBJ2-4. The CDR3 covers 13 residues. Per germline, CDR1 KGHDR and CDR2 SFDVKD. CDR3 protein: CATDDPAKNIQYF.

The rearrangement joins TRBV15 to TRBJ2-7; TCRdb's D call of TRBD1 is untestable without DNA. CDR1 is LNHNV and CDR2 is YYDKDF in the germline V gene (reference sequence). The CDR3 has 15 residues. CDR3 residues: CATSRGSGVVYEQYF.

The chain carries TRBV14 and TRBJ2-7; TCRdb designates TRBD2, a call that cannot be tested without DNA. Germline V gene lookup returns CDR1 SGHDN and CDR2 FVKESK. This CDR3 is 14 amino acids long. This CDR3 reads CASSPLTAPHEQYF.